A selection of T cell receptor beta chains follows, all from one sample in a study of T cells in localized non-small cell lung cancer. Only in-frame clones appear in the TCRdb table, and some are missing; sequencing was by immunoSEQ multiplex PCR. The sample has around 90,000 clones, less than 85% seen once. The specimen was PBMCs, collected before any cancer treatment. The origin of the receptors is a man aged 40 to 75 with stage II squamous cell lung carcinoma. The CDR3 runs from the conserved cysteine through the conserved F or W. The D gene is left open where the match is weak. Clone size is shown for a subset of rows, as once, few, many or a class of expanded clone.

V	J	size	D	CDR3	DNA
TRBV14	TRBJ1-2	-	-	CASSQATLRGYGYTF	TGTGCCAGCAGCCAAGCCACCCTACGCGGCTATGGCTACACCTTC
TRBV19	TRBJ1-1	-	-	CASRLGTMNTEAFF	TGTGCCAGTAGATTGGGAACAATGAACACTGAAGCTTTCTTT
TRBV7-2	TRBJ1-1	few	-	CASSLATVMNTEAFF	TGTGCCAGCAGCTTAGCAACGGTCATGAACACTGAAGCTTTCTTT
TRBV7-3	TRBJ1-2	-	-	CASSLARRSSYGYTF	TGTGCCAGCAGCTTAGCGAGGAGGTCTTCCTATGGCTACACCTTC
TRBV28	TRBJ1-5	-	-	CASSPGPPVSNQPQHF	TGTGCCAGCAGTCCGGGACCGCCTGTGAGCAATCAGCCCCAGCATTTT
TRBV2	TRBJ1-1	-	-	CASRQDRTEAFF	TGTGCCAGCAGACAAGACCGCACTGAAGCTTTCTTT
TRBV7-6	TRBJ1-6	-	TRBD1	CASSPGTVSRANSPLHF	TGTGCCAGCAGCCCAGGGACAGTCTCAAGGGCAAATTCACCCCTCCACTTT
TRBV27	TRBJ2-2	few	-	CASRTVGDHTGELFF	TGTGCCAGCAGAACGGTGGGGGATCACACCGGGGAGCTGTTTTTT
TRBV18	TRBJ2-2	-	TRBD2	CASSRISTSGTGELFF	TGTGCCAGCTCACGAATCTCGACTAGCGGGACCGGGGAGCTGTTTTTT
TRBV11-2	TRBJ2-3	-	TRBD1	CASRETQGPLDTQYF	TGTGCCAGCAGGGAAACACAGGGGCCCCTGGATACGCAGTATTTT
TRBV18	TRBJ1-1	-	TRBD1	CASSPGQAETEAFF	TGTGCCAGCTCCCCCGGACAGGCGGAAACTGAAGCTTTCTTT
TRBV5-4	TRBJ1-3	-	-	CASSLGGADNGNTIYF	TGTGCCAGCAGCTTGGGTGGGGCAGATAATGGAAACACCATATATTTT
TRBV4-2	TRBJ1-3	few	-	CASSHPPDRHSGNTIYF	TGTGCCAGCAGCCATCCACCGGACCGACACTCTGGAAACACCATATATTTT
TRBV7-2	TRBJ2-1	once	-	CASSAYSYNEQFF	TGTGCCAGCAGCGCTTACTCCTACAATGAGCAGTTCTTC
TRBV19	TRBJ1-2	-	-	CASRRRDGQYGYTF	TGTGCCAGTAGGAGGAGGGACGGCCAATATGGCTACACCTTC
TRBV9	TRBJ1-5	-	-	CASSVAPENQPQHF	TGTGCCAGCAGCGTAGCTCCAGAGAATCAGCCCCAGCATTTT
TRBV6-6	TRBJ1-2	once	-	CASGYEGYTF	TGTGCCAGCGGATACGAGGGCTACACCTTC
TRBV5-1	TRBJ1-2	-	TRBD1	CASSTGQGLAGYTF	TGCGCCAGCAGCACCGGACAGGGGTTAGCTGGCTACACCTTC
TRBV4-1	TRBJ2-3	-	TRBD1	CASSPGDRAISTDTQYF	TGCGCCAGCAGCCCAGGGGACAGGGCTATTAGCACAGATACGCAGTATTTT
TRBV27	TRBJ2-6	-	-	CASSRAGGANVLTF	TGTGCCAGCTCCAGGGCGGGCGGGGCCAACGTCCTGACTTTC
TRBV7-9	TRBJ2-5	few	TRBD2	CASSDSGRAGWETQYF	TGTGCCAGCAGCGATAGCGGGAGGGCCGGTTGGGAGACCCAGTACTTC
TRBV5-8	TRBJ2-7	-	TRBD2	CASSLTPTSGDYEQYF	TGTGCCAGCAGCCTGACGCCGACTAGCGGGGACTACGAGCAGTACTTC
TRBV27	TRBJ2-7	-	-	CASGYYEQYF	TGTGCCAGCGGATACTACGAGCAGTACTTC
TRBV7-6	TRBJ2-2	-	-	CASSLNTGELFF	TGTGCCAGCAGCTTAAATACGGGGGAGCTGTTTTTT
TRBV11-2	TRBJ2-7	once	-	CASVPDTNSYEQYF	TGTGCCAGTGTCCCCGATACTAACTCCTACGAGCAGTACTTC
TRBV7-7	TRBJ2-5	-	-	CASSFGPGHTQETQYF	TGTGCTAGCAGCTTTGGTCCGGGACACACGCAAGAGACCCAGTACTTC
TRBV29-1	TRBJ1-2	few	-	CSVGGENYGYTF	TGCAGCGTTGGAGGGGAGAACTATGGCTACACCTTC
TRBV5-4	TRBJ2-6	-	TRBD2	CASSYASGRASGANVLTF	TGTGCCAGCAGCTACGCTAGCGGGAGGGCCTCGGGGGCCAACGTCCTGACTTTC
TRBV6-7	TRBJ2-3	-	-	CASSPPSTDTQYF	TGTGCCAGCAGCCCCCCCAGCACAGATACGCAGTATTTT
TRBV7-2	TRBJ1-5	-	-	CASSLDGVYQPQHF	TGTGCCAGCAGCTTAGACGGGGTATATCAGCCCCAGCATTTT
TRBV30	TRBJ1-1	-	-	CAWTSKGNTEAFF	TGTGCCTGGACCTCAAAGGGGAACACTGAAGCTTTCTTT
TRBV5-8	TRBJ1-2	-	-	CASSLAGADYGYTF	TGTGCCAGCAGCTTGGCAGGAGCCGACTATGGCTACACCTTC